The TCR beta chain described here comes from a study of cytomegalovirus exposure and HLA in healthy donors. Findings and caveats of the study: Most TCR sequences showed up rarely, but some public TCRs showed up in many donors. Overall, 164 TCR beta chains were annotated as cytomegalovirus-associated.

With regard to this clone: What it recognizes is unknown.

Unmatched junction bases numbered 2, after V lost 3 bases and J lost 5 bases. From germline, CDR1 is SGDLS and CDR2 YYNGEE. The CDR3 is 13 residues long. Some clones are missing from TCRdb's copy, which holds only in-frame ones; the method was immunoSEQ multiplex PCR. The sample yields about 44,000 clones, under 95% seen once. The sequence derives from a young woman in good health and CMV-seronegative. The V gene is TRBV9, the J gene TRBJ2-5; 9 nucleotides line up with TRBD2. The sequencing sample was made of PBMCs. CDR3 DNA: TGTGCCAGCAGCGACGGACTAGCGGAGACCCAGTACTTC. This codes for CASSDGLAETQYF.